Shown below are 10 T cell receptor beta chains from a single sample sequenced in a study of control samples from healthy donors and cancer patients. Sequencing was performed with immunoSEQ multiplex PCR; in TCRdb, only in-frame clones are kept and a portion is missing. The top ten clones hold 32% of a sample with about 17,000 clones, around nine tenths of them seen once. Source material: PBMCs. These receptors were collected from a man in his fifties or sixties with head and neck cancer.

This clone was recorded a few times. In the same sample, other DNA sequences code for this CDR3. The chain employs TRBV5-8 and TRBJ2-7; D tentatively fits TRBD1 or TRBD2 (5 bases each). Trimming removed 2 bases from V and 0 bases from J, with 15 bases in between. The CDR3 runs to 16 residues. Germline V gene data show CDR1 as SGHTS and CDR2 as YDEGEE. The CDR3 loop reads CASSLYPGRNSYEQYF. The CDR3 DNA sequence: TGTGCCAGCAGCTTATACCCGGGACGGAACTCCTACGAGCAGTACTTC.

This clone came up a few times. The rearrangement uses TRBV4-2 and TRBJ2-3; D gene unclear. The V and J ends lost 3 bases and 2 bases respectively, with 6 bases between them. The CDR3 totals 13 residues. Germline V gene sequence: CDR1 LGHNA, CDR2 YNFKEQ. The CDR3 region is CASSQTTTDTQYF. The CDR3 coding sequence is TGTGCCAGCAGCCAGACAACCACAGATACGCAGTATTTT.

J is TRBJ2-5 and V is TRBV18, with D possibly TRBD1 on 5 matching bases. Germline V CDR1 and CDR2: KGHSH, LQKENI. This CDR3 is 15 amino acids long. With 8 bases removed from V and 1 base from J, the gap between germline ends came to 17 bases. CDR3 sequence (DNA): TGTGCCAGCACATCCCGCGCAGGGCCCCAAGAGACCCAGTACTTC. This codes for CASTSRAGPQETQYF. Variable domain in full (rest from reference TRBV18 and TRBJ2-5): NAGVMQNPRHLVRRRGQEARLRCSPMKGHSHVYWYRQLPEEGLKFMVYLQKENIIDESGMPKERFSAEFPKEGPSILRIQQVVRGDSAAYFCASTSRAGPQETQYFGPGTRLLVL.

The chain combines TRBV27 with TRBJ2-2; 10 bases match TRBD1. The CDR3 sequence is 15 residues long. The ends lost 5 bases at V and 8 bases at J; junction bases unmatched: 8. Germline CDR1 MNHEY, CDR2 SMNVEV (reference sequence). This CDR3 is CASSPRQGAGGELFF. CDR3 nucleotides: TGTGCCAGCAGTCCCCGACAGGGGGCCGGTGGGGAGCTGTTTTTT.

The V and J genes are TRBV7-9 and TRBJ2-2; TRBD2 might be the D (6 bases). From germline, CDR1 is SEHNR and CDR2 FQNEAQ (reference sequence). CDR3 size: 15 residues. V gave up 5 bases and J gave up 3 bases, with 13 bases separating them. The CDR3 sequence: CASSRWASDTGELFF. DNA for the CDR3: TGTGCCAGCAGCCGGTGGGCTAGCGACACCGGGGAGCTGTTTTTT.

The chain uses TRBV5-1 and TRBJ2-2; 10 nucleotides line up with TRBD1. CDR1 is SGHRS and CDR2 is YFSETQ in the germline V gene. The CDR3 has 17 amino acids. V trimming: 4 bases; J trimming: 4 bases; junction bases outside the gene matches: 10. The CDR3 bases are TGCGCCAGCAGCCCTCCACGGACAGGGGGAAGCACCGGGGAGCTGTTTTTT. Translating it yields CASSPPRTGGSTGELFF. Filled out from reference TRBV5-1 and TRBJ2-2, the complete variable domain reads KAGVTQTPRYLIKTRGQQVTLSCSPISGHRSVSWYQQTPGQGLQFLFEYFSETQRNKGNFPGRFSGRQFSNSRSEMNVSTLELGDSALYLCASSPPRTGGSTGELFFGEGSRLTVL.

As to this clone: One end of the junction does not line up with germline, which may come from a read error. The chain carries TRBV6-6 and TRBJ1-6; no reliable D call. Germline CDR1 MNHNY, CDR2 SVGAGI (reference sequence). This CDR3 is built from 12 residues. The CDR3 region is CASSYDNSPLHF. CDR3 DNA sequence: TGTGCCAGCAGTTACGATAACTCACCCCTCCACTTT.

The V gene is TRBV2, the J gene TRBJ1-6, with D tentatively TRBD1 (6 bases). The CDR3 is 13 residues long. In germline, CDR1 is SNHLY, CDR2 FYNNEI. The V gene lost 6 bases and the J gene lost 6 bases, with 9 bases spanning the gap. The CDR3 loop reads CASRIRGNSPLHF. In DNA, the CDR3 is TGTGCCAGCAGAATCAGGGGTAATTCACCCCTCCACTTT.

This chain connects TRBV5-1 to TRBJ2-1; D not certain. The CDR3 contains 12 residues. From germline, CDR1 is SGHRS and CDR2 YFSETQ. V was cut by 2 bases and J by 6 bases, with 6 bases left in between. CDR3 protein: CASSLMSNEQFF. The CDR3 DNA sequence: TGCGCCAGCAGCTTAATGAGCAATGAGCAGTTCTTC.

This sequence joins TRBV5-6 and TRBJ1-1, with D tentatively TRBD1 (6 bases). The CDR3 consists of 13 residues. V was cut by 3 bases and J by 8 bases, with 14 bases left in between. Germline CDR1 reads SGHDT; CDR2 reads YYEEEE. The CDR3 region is CASSWVGTTEAFF. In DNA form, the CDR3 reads TGTGCCAGCAGCTGGGTGGGGACAACAGAAGCTTTCTTT. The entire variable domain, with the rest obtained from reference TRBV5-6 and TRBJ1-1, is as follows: DAGVTQSPTHLIKTRGQQVTLRCSPKSGHDTVSWYQQALGQGPQFIFQYYEEEERQRGNFPDRFSGHQFPNYSSELNVNALLLGDSALYLCASSWVGTTEAFFGQGTRLTVV.